Listed here are 28 T cell receptor beta chains from one sample, sequenced in a study of T-cell memory formation after mild COVID-19. TCRdb itself ran the 5' RACE reads through MiXCR, one entry per CDR3 protein. This table has fewer than 350,000 distinct CDR3 sequences, approximately 15% appearing once. The sequenced sample was PBMCs or a T cell subset sorted from them (not recorded which). The receptors come from a man aged 18 to 35 who had mild COVID-19 (a few samples of this study predate the infection). Cell type and time point are not known.

The chain joins TRBV5-1 to TRBJ1-1; a weak D match, TRBD1 (5 bases). CDR3 size: 15 residues. CDR1 and CDR2 from the germline V gene are SGHRS and YFSETQ. V was cut by 0 bases and J by 4 bases, with 13 bases left in between. The CDR3 protein is CASSLDGIGATEAFF. The CDR3 DNA follows: TGCGCCAGCAGCTTGGATGGAATAGGGGCCACTGAAGCTTTCTTT.

The genes are TRBV15 and TRBJ2-5; TRBD2 matches 10 bases. Losses at the gene ends were 0 bases for V and 5 bases for J; bases not matched to a gene: 3. Germline assignment: CDR1 LNHNV and CDR2 YYDKDF (reference sequence). The CDR3 runs to 15 residues. CDR3 bases: TGTGCCACCAGCAGAGATTCTAGCGGGGGTGAGACCCAGTACTTC. It specifies CATSRDSSGGETQYF.

A few counts support this clonotype. The V and J genes are TRBV28 and TRBJ1-6; the D gene is possibly TRBD1 (6 bases). The CDR3 is made up of 15 amino acids. In germline, CDR1 is MDHEN, CDR2 SYDVKM. Trimming left V 4 bases short and J 10 bases short, with 17 bases between. The CDR3 here is CASSWEGGDRSPLHF. The CDR3, as DNA: TGTGCCAGCAGTTGGGAGGGGGGCGACCGATCACCCCTCCACTTT.

This clonotype was seen a few times. The chain couples TRBV5-1 to TRBJ2-5; no reliable D call. CDR1 is SGHRS and CDR2 is YFSETQ in the germline V gene. There are 14 residues in the CDR3. Between the trimmed V and J ends, which lost 3 bases and 4 bases, there was a span of 13 bases. The CDR3 sequence: CASSSQTPGETQYF. The CDR3 coding sequence is TGCGCCAGCAGCTCCCAGACCCCTGGAGAGACCCAGTACTTC.

This clonotype occurred a few times. The gene calls are TRBV19 and TRBJ1-1; D might be TRBD1 (5 bases). V lost 2 bases and J lost 4, with 11 bases in between. The germline CDR1 and CDR2 sequences are LNHDA and SQIVND (reference sequence). This CDR3 comprises 14 residues. The CDR3 region has the DNA TGTGCCAGTAGTATATCTCAGGGTCTCACTGAAGCTTTCTTT. Its protein product is CASSISQGLTEAFF.

In its sample, this clonotype was seen a few times. The chain is built from TRBV6-5 and TRBJ2-6; TRBD2 is a possible D gene (6 bases). CDR1 and CDR2 from the germline V gene are MNHEY and SVGAGI. V was cut by 1 base and J by 1 base, with 14 bases left in between. The CDR3 length is 18 residues. The CDR3 nucleotides are TGTGCCAGCAGTTACTTTGCCGGGGGTCCGTCTGGGGCCAACGTCCTGACTTTC. Amino acid sequence: CASSYFAGGPSGANVLTF.

This clonotype was found many times. CDR3 sequence: CASSHGTASYNEQFF. Written as DNA, the CDR3 is TGCGCCAGCAGCCATGGGACAGCGTCCTACAATGAGCAGTTCTTC. The chain combines TRBV4-3 with TRBJ2-1; TRBD1 agrees at 7 bases. The CDR3 is 15 residues long. The trim removed 3 bases at V and 1 base at J, leaving 3 bases unmatched. Per the germline V gene, CDR1 is LGHNA and CDR2 is YSLEER.

The chain couples TRBV6-1 to TRBJ2-3; 9 nucleotides line up with TRBD2. This CDR3 is 18 amino acids long. V trimming: 4 bases; J trimming: 2 bases; junction bases outside the gene matches: 13. Germline CDR1 reads MNHNS; CDR2 reads SASEGT. As DNA, the CDR3 is TGTGCCAGCAGTGCCGGAGGATACCTAGCGGGGCCCACAGATACGCAGTATTTT. Protein: CASSAGGYLAGPTDTQYF.

This clonotype turned up a few times. V usage is TRBV7-6 and J usage is TRBJ2-1; 7 bases fit TRBD1. CDR1 and CDR2 (germline): SGHVS, FNYEAQ. The CDR3 has 14 residues. V lost 3 bases, J lost 6 bases, and 5 bases stayed unmatched. In DNA, the CDR3 is TGTGCCAGCAGCTTGGCAGGGGGAATCAATGAGCAGTTCTTC. Protein product: CASSLAGGINEQFF.

Comments on this clonotype: Given a much more abundant clone one base away, this may be a read error. The chain joins TRBV6-5 to TRBJ2-3; 7 positions agree with TRBD2. CDR3 length: 15 residues. Germline CDR1 and CDR2: MNHEY and SVGAGI. CDR3: CASSYGTTITDTKYF. As DNA, the CDR3 is TGTGCCAGCAGTTACGGGACTACAATCACAGATACGAAGTATTTT.

This clonotype has at least ten counts. The chain joins TRBV19 to TRBJ2-5; TRBD1 agrees at 10 bases. Germline lookup yields CDR1 LNHDA and CDR2 SQIVND (reference sequence). The CDR3 is 17 amino acids. V lost 4 bases, J lost 2 bases, and 10 bases stayed unmatched. The CDR3 DNA follows: TGTGCCAGTAGTACGGGACAGGGGACAAGGGGACAAGAGACCCAGTACTTC. This encodes CASSTGQGTRGQETQYF. The full variable domain, rest sourced from reference TRBV19 and TRBJ2-5, is DGGITQSPKYLFRKEGQNVTLSCEQNLNHDAMYWYRQDPGQGLRLIYYSQIVNDFQKGDIAEGYSVSREKKESFPLTVTSAQKNPTAFYLCASSTGQGTRGQETQYFGPGTRLLVL.

This chain links TRBV7-9 with TRBJ2-7; perhaps TRBD1 as D (6 bases). This CDR3 comprises 12 residues. Deletions cut 5 bases from V and 5 bases from J, with 10 bases between. CDR1 is SEHNR, CDR2 FQNEAQ, per germline (reference sequence). CDR3 nucleotides: TGTGCCAGCAGCAAGGACAGTAACGAGCAGTACTTC. Translating it yields CASSKDSNEQYF. The full variable domain, rest sourced from reference TRBV7-9 and TRBJ2-7, is DTGVSQNPRHKITKRGQNVTFRCDPISEHNRLYWYRQTLGQGPEFLTYFQNEAQLEKSRLLSDRFSAERPKGSFSTLEIQRTEQGDSAMYLCASSKDSNEQYFGPGTRLTVT.

The chain links TRBV10-3 to TRBJ2-2; D unresolved. Trimming took 6 bases from V and 6 from J, leaving 8 bases between them. The CDR3 is 12 amino acids. Germline CDR1 and CDR2: ENHRY and SYGVKD. The CDR3 sequence: CAIRAFAGELFF. Here the CDR3 DNA reads TGTGCCATCAGGGCTTTTGCCGGGGAGCTGTTTTTT.

The V and J genes are TRBV6-5 and TRBJ1-6; TRBD1 matches at 7 bases. J lost 10 bases, V lost 5 bases, and 17 bases had no gene match. Germline CDR1 and CDR2: MNHEY and SVGAGI. The CDR3 is 17 residues long. CDR3 region: CASSDSLRRGQGSPLHF. The CDR3 DNA reads as TGTGCCAGCAGTGATTCCCTCCGTAGGGGGCAAGGATCACCCCTCCACTTT.

This chain joins TRBV4-1 and TRBJ2-5; TRBD2 matches at 8 bases. The CDR3 contains 15 residues. V gave up 1 base and J gave up 5 bases; unmatched junction bases: 6. The germline CDR1 and CDR2 sequences are MGHRA and YSYEKL. The CDR3 bases are TGCGCCAGCAGCCAAGTTTCGGGGGGGGTGGAGACCCAGTACTTC. Translated, it gives CASSQVSGGVETQYF.

This clonotype was detected only a few times. The rearrangement uses TRBV7-3 and TRBJ2-2; 11 bases fit TRBD1. Germline V CDR1 and CDR2: SGHTA, FQGTGA. Unmatched junction bases numbered 6, after V lost 5 bases and J lost 4 bases. The CDR3 length is 16 residues. The CDR3 is CASSPADRGRTGELFF. The CDR3 DNA reads as TGTGCCAGCAGCCCCGCGGACAGGGGGCGCACCGGGGAGCTGTTTTTT.

This clonotype has only a few counts. The chain couples TRBV4-3 to TRBJ2-5, with D perhaps TRBD2 (5 bases). Germline CDR1 and CDR2: LGHNA and YSLEER. The germline V and J ends were trimmed by 4 bases and 4 bases, with 16 bases remaining between them. This CDR3 has 15 residues. CDR3 residues: CASSLTSRRSETQYF. The CDR3 nucleotides read TGCGCCAGCAGCCTAACCTCCAGGAGGTCAGAGACCCAGTACTTC.

This clonotype has only a few counts. The J gene is TRBJ2-3, the V gene TRBV10-3, with 10 bases matching TRBD2. The CDR3 sequence is 15 residues long. Germline CDR1 ENHRY, CDR2 SYGVKD. After removal of 6 bases from V and 2 bases from J, the junction contained 5 bases not matched to a gene. As DNA, the CDR3 is TGTGCCATCAGCGCCGGGACTAGCGACACAGATACGCAGTATTTT. Protein sequence: CAISAGTSDTDTQYF.

This chain connects TRBV5-5 to TRBJ1-2, with D possibly matching TRBD1 (5 bases). Trimming removed 0 bases at V and 4 bases at J, with 10 bases between. This CDR3 has 14 residues. Germline values: CDR1 SGHKS, CDR2 YYEKEE (reference sequence). The CDR3 bases are TGTGCCAGCAGCTTGGAACAGGTCGGCTATGGCTACACCTTC. Encoded protein: CASSLEQVGYGYTF. The whole variable domain, filled in from reference TRBV5-5 and TRBJ1-2, reads DAGVTQSPTHLIKTRGQQVTLRCSPISGHKSVSWYQQVLGQGPQFIFQYYEKEERGRGNFPDRFSARQFPNYSSELNVNALLLGDSALYLCASSLEQVGYGYTFGSGTRLTVV.

The rearrangement joins TRBV27 to TRBJ2-7; D unresolved. The CDR3 is made up of 16 amino acids. Deletions cut 0 bases from V and 1 base from J, with 13 bases between. Germline values: CDR1 MNHEY, CDR2 SMNVEV (reference sequence). The chain's CDR3 is CASSLSFSPPSYEQYF. The CDR3 region has the DNA TGTGCCAGCAGTTTATCGTTTTCCCCCCCGTCCTACGAGCAGTACTTC.

This clonotype showed up just a few times. The chain carries TRBV12-3 or TRBV12-4 and TRBJ2-2, with D possibly being TRBD1 or TRBD2 (5 bases each). This CDR3 region has 16 residues. Trimming shortened V by 6 bases and J by 3 bases, and 17 bases separated the two germline ends. CDR3 residues: CASSLPTGAYTGELFF. The CDR3 DNA reads as TGTGCCAGCAGCCTCCCCACCGGGGCGTACACCGGGGAGCTGTTTTTT.

This clonotype was recorded many times. This chain uses TRBV24-1 with TRBJ2-1, with TRBD2 matching 10 bases. V trimming: 2 bases; J trimming: 7 bases; junction bases outside the gene matches: 13. CDR1 and CDR2 from the germline V gene are KGHDR and SFDVKD. The CDR3 has 18 residues. In nucleotides, the CDR3 is TGTGCCACCAGTGATTCGTTCAAGCGGGGGGGCCTTTATAATGAGCAGTTCTTC. Translating gives CATSDSFKRGGLYNEQFF.

The chain carries TRBV4-3 and TRBJ2-7; D is unresolved. V gave up 0 bases and J gave up 3 bases, with 12 bases separating them. Germline V lookup: CDR1 LGHNA, CDR2 YSLEER. This CDR3 contains 15 residues. The CDR3 region has the DNA TGCGCCAGCAGCCAAGATTTGGGCAGTTACTACGAGCAGTACTTC. Residues: CASSQDLGSYYEQYF.

This clonotype was observed at least ten times. The chain uses TRBV2 and TRBJ2-7; D is ambiguous. The CDR3 runs 11 residues. V dropped 7 bases and J dropped 4 bases, with 8 bases sitting between them. The germline V gene encodes CDR1 SNHLY and CDR2 FYNNEI. The CDR3 nucleotides are TGTGCCAGCACTCCAGGTTACGAGCAGTACTTC. This codes for CASTPGYEQYF.

The chain couples TRBV15 to TRBJ2-1, with 8 bases aligning to TRBD2. The CDR3 covers 16 residues. V was pared by 4 bases and J by 0 bases, with 5 bases of the junction left unmatched. Germline V lookup: CDR1 LNHNV, CDR2 YYDKDF (reference sequence). In nucleotides, the CDR3 is TGTGCCACCAGCACCGGGGGGGTGGTCTCCTACAATGAGCAGTTCTTC. Translated: CATSTGGVVSYNEQFF. Variable domain in full (rest from reference TRBV15 and TRBJ2-1): DAMVIQNPRYQVTQFGKPVTLSCSQTLNHNVMYWYQQKSSQAPKLLFHYYDKDFNNEADTPDNFQSRRPNTSFCFLDIRSPGLGDTAMYLCATSTGGVVSYNEQFFGPGTRLTVL.

The V and J genes are TRBV29-1 and TRBJ1-3; no reliable D call. CDR3 length equals 13 residues. V was shortened by 7 bases and J by 0 bases, with 10 bases between the two germline ends. The V gene's germline CDR1 is SQVTM and CDR2 ANQGSEA. CDR3 DNA sequence: TGCAGCGGGTCTCCATCCTCTGGAAACACCATATATTTT. This sequence encodes CSGSPSSGNTIYF. Supplemented by reference TRBV29-1 and TRBJ1-3, the full variable domain reads SAVISQKPSRDICQRGTSLTIQCQVDSQVTMMFWYRQQPGQSLTLIATANQGSEATYESGFVIDKFPISRPNLTFSTLTVSNMSPEDSSIYLCSGSPSSGNTIYFGEGSWLTVV.

The chain is built from TRBV5-5 and TRBJ2-7; D might be TRBD1 (6 bases). The germline V and J ends were trimmed by 1 base and 0 bases, with 11 bases remaining between them. Germline loops: CDR1 SGHKS, CDR2 YYEKEE (reference sequence). The CDR3 is 15 amino acids. The CDR3 sequence is CASSLIAGASYEQYF. For the CDR3, the DNA is TGTGCCAGCAGCTTGATCGCAGGGGCCTCCTACGAGCAGTACTTC.

The sample holds many counts of this clonotype. The rearrangement joins TRBV4-3 to TRBJ2-2; D is possibly TRBD1 (6 bases). V lost 1 base, J lost 3 bases, and 9 bases lay in between. Germline lookup yields CDR1 LGHNA and CDR2 YSLEER. The CDR3 runs 15 residues. DNA of the CDR3: TGCGCCAGCAGCCAAGTCCCAGGGGACACCGGGGAGCTGTTTTTT. This encodes CASSQVPGDTGELFF.